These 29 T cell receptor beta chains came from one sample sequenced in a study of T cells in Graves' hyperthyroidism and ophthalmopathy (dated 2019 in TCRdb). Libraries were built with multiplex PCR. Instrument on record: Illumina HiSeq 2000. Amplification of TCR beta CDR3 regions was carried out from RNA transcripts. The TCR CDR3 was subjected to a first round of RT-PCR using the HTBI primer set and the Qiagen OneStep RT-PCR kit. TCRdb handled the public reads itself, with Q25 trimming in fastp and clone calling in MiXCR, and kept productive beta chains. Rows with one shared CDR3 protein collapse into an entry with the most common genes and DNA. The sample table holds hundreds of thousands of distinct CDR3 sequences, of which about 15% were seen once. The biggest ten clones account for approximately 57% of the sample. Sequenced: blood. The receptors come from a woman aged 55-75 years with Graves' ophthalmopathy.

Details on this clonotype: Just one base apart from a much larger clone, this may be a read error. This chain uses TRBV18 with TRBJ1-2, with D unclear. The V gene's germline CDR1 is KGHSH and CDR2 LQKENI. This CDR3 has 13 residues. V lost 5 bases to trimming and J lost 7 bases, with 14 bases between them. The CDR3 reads CASSSEANGGYTF. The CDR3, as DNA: TGTGCCAGCTCATCCGAAGCAAATGGTGGCTACACCTTC.

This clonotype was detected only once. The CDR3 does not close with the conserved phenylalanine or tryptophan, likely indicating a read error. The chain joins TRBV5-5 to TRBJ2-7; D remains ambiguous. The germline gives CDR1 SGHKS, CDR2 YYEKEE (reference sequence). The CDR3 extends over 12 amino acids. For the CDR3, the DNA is TGCGCCAGCAGCTTGGATGGCTACGAGCAGTACCTC. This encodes CASSLDGYEQYL.

CDR3 bases: TGTGCCACCAGTCCCAGGGTATCGTCTGGGGCCAACGTCCTGACTTTC. Translated, it gives CATSPRVSSGANVLTF. V gene TRBV24-1 combines with J gene TRBJ2-6; D perhaps matches TRBD1 (5 bases). Germline V gene sequence: CDR1 KGHDR, CDR2 SFDVKD. Trimming pared 6 bases from V and 1 base from J, leaving 12 bases between. There are 16 residues in the CDR3.

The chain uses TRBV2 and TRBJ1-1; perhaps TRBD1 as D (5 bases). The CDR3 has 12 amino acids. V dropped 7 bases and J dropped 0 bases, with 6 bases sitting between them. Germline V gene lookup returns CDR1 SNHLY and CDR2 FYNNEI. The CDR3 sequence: CASNRMNTEAFF. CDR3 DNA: TGTGCCAGCAACAGGATGAACACTGAAGCTTTCTTT.

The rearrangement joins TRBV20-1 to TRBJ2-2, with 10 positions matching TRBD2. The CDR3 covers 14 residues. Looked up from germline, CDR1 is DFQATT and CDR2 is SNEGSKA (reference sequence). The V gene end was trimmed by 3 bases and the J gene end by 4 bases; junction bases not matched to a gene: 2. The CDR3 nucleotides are TGCAGTGCTAGTAGGACTAGCGGCACCGGGGAGCTGTTTTTT. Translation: CSASRTSGTGELFF.

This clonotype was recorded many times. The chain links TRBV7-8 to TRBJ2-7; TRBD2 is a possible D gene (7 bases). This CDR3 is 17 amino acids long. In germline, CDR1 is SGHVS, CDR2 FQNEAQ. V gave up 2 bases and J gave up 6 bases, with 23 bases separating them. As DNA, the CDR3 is TGTGCCAGCAGCTTAAGGCGTGGGTCGGGGGGCCCGGGCGAGCAGTACTTC. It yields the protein CASSLRRGSGGPGEQYF.

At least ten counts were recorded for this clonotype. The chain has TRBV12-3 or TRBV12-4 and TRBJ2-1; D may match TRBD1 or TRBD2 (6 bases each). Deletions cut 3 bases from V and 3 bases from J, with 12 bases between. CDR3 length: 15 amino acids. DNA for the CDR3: TGTGCCAGCAGTTTCCGGGGGACAAACTACAATGAGCAGTTCTTC. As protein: CASSFRGTNYNEQFF.

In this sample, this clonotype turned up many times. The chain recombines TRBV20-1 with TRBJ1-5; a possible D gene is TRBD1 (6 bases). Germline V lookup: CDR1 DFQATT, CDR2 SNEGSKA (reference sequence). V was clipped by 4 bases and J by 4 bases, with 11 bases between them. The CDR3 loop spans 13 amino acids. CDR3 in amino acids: CSAKTTGNQPQHF. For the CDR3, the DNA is TGCAGTGCTAAGACGACAGGTAATCAGCCCCAGCATTTT.

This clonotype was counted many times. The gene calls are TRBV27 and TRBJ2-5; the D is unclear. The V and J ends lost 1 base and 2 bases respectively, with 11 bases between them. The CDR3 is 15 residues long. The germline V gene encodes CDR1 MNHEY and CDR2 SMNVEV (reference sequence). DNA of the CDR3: TGTGCCAGCAGTTTATGGTCTGGCCGACAAGAGACCCAGTACTTC. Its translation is CASSLWSGRQETQYF.

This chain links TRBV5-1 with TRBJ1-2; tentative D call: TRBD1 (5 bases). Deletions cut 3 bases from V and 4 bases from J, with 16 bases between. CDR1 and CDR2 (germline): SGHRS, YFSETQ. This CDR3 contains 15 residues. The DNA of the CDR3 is TGCGCCAGCAGCTCGGACATCCTAGCAGGCTATGGCTACACCTTC. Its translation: CASSSDILAGYGYTF.

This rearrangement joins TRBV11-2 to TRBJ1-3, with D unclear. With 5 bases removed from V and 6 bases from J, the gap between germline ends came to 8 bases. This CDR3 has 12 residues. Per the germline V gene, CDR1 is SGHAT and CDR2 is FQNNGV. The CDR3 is CASSTTENTIYF. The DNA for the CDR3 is TGTGCCAGCAGCACTACGGAAAACACCATATATTTT.

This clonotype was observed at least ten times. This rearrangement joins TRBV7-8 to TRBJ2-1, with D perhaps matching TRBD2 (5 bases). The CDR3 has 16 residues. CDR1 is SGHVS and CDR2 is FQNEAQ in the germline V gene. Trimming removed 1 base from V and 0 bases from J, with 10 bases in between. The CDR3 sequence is CASSLDPGSSYNEQFF. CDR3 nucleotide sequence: TGTGCCAGCAGCTTAGATCCGGGGAGCTCCTACAATGAGCAGTTCTTC.

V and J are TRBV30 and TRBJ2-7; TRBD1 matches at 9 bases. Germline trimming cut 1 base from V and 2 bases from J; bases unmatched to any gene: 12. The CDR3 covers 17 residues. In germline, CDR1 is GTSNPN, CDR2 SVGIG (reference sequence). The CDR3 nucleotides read TGTGCCTGGAGTGCATCCGTGTCGGGACAGGGAGCCTACGAGCAGTACTTC. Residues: CAWSASVSGQGAYEQYF.

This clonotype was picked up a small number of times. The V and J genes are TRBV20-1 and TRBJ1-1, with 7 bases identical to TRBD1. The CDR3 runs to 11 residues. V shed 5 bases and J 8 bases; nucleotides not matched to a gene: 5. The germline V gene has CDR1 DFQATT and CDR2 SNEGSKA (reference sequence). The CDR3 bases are TGCAGTGCTCTTGACAGGGAAGAAGCTTTCTTT. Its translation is CSALDREEAFF.

The chain's CDR3 is CSAMAWQGRGRELFF. CDR3 DNA: TGCAGTGCGATGGCCTGGCAGGGGAGGGGAAGGGAGCTGTTTTTT. J is TRBJ2-2 and V is TRBV20-1; tentative D call: TRBD2 (7 bases). The germline V gene has CDR1 DFQATT and CDR2 SNEGSKA (reference sequence). The V end was cut by 6 bases, the J end by 9 bases, with 23 bases between. This CDR3 has 15 residues.

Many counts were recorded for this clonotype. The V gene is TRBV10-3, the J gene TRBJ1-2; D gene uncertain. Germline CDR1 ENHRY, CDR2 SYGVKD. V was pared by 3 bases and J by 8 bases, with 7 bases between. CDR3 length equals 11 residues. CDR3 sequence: CAISEMSGYTF. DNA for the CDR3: TGTGCCATCAGTGAAATGTCCGGCTACACCTTC.

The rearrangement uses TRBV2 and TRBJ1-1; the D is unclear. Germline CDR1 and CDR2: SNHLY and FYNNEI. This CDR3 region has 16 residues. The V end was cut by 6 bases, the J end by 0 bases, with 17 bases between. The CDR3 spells CASSDYTSSMNTEAFF. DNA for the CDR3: TGTGCCAGCAGCGACTACACTTCTTCTATGAACACTGAAGCTTTCTTT.

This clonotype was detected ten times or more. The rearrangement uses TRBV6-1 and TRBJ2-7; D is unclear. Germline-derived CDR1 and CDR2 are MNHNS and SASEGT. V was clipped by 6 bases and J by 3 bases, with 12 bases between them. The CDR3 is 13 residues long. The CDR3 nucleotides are TGTGCCAGCAGGACGCATAGGAACTACGAGCAGTACTTC. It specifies CASRTHRNYEQYF.

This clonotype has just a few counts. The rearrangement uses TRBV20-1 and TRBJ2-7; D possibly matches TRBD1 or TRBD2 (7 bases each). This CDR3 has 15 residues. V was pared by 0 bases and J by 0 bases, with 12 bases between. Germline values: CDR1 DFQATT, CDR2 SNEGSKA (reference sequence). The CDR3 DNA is TGCAGTGCTAGAGATCAGGGGGAGGGCTCCTACGAGCAGTACTTC. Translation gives CSARDQGEGSYEQYF.

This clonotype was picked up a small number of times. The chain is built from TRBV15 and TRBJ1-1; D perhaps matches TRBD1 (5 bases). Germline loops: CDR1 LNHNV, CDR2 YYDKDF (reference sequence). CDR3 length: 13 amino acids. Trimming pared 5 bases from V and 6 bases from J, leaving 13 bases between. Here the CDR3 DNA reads TGTGCCACCAGCGGGGCAGGGCCAGCTGAAGCTTTCTTT. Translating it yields CATSGAGPAEAFF.

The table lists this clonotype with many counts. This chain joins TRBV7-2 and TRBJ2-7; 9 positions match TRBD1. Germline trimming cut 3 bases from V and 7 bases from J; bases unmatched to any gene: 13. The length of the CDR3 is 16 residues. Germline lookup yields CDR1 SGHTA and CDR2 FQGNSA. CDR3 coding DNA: TGTGCCAGCAGCTTCCTCGCGGGACAGGGTATAATGGAGCAGTACTTC. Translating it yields CASSFLAGQGIMEQYF.

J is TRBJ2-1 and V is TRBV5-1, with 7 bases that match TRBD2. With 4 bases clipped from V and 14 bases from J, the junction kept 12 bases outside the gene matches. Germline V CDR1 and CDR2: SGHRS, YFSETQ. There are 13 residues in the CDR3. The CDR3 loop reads CASSPTPPGREFF. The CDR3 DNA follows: TGCGCCAGCAGCCCGACGCCCCCAGGGAGGGAGTTCTTC.

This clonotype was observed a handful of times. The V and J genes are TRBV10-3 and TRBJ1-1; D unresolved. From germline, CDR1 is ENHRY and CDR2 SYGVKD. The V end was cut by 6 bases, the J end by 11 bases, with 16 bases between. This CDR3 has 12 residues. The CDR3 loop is CAIRDEAPVAFF. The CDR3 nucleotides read TGTGCCATCAGGGACGAAGCCCCAGTGGCTTTCTTT.

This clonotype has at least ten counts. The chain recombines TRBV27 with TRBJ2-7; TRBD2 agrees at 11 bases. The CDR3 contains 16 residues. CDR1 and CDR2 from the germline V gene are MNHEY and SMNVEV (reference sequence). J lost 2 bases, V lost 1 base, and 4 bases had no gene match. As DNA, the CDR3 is TGTGCCAGCAGTTTATATAGCGGGAGGGGGCCCTACGAGCAGTACTTC. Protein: CASSLYSGRGPYEQYF.

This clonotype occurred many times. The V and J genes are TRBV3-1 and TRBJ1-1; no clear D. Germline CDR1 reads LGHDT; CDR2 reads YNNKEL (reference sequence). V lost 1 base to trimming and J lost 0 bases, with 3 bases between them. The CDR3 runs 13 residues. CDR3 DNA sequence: TGTGCCAGCAGCCAAGCTATGAACACTGAAGCTTTCTTT. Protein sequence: CASSQAMNTEAFF.

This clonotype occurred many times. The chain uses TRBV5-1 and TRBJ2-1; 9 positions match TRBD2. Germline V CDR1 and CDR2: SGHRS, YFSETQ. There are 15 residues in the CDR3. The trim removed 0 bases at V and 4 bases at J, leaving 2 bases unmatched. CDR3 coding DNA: TGCGCCAGCAGCTTGGTAGCGGGAGCGTACAATGAGCAGTTCTTC. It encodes CASSLVAGAYNEQFF.

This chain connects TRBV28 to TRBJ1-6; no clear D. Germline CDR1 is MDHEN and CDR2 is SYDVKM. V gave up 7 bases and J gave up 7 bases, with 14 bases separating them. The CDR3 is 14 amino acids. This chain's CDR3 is CASMTTPGNSPLHF. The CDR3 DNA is TGTGCCAGCATGACAACGCCCGGCAATTCACCCCTCCACTTT. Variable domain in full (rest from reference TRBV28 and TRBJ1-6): DVKVTQSSRYLVKRTGEKVFLECVQDMDHENMFWYRQDPGLGLRLIYFSYDVKMKEKGDIPEGYSVSREKKERFSLILESASTNQTSMYLCASMTTPGNSPLHFGNGTRLTVT.

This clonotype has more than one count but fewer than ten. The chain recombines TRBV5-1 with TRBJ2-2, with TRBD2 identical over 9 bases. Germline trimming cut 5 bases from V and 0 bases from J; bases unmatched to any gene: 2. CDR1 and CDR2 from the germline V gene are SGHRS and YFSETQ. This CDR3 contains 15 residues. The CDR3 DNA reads TGCGCCAGCAGATTAGCGGGGGCGAACACCGGGGAGCTGTTTTTT. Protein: CASRLAGANTGELFF.

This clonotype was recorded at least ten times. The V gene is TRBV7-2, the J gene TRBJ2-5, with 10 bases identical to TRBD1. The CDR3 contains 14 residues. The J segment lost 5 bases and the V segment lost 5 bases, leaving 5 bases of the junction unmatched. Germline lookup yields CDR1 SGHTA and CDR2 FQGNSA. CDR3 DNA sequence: TGTGCCAGCAGCGCGGGACAGGGGATTGAGACCCAGTACTTC. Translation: CASSAGQGIETQYF. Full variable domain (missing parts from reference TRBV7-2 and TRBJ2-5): GAGVSQSPSNKVTEKGKDVELRCDPISGHTALYWYRQSLGQGLEFLIYFQGNSAPDKSGLPSDRFSAERTGGSVSTLTIQRTQQEDSAVYLCASSAGQGIETQYFGPGTRLLVL.